What follows are 32 T cell receptor beta chains derived from one specimen sequenced in a study of radiation and T cells in renal cell carcinoma. Some clones are missing from TCRdb's copy, which holds only in-frame ones; the method was immunoSEQ multiplex PCR. The sample includes 120,000 or so clones, more than 70% of them seen just once. Time point reported: blood 2 weeks post-SBRT. The treatment here: 15 Gy SBRT to primary tumor, nephrectomy 4 weeks later. Specimen: blood, collected from a patient whose treatment included radiotherapy and nephrectomy. These receptors were taken from a woman in her 70s with renal cell carcinoma.

The chain joins TRBV5-1 to TRBJ1-1; the match to TRBD1 covers 8 bases. The V gene's germline CDR1 is SGHRS and CDR2 YFSETQ. This CDR3 contains 14 residues. The V segment lost 6 bases and the J segment 1 base; nucleotides outside the gene matches: 5. Here the CDR3 reads CASNGGTGNTEAFF. The CDR3 DNA follows: TGCGCCAGCAATGGAGGGACAGGGAACACTGAAGCTTTCTTT.

A single count supports this clone. The gene calls are TRBV5-4 and TRBJ1-6, with 7 bases fitting TRBD1. This CDR3 is 15 amino acids long. Germline loops: CDR1 SGHNT, CDR2 YYREEE (reference sequence). V shed 4 bases, J shed 4 bases, and the junction held 5 bases outside the gene matches. CDR3 bases: TGTGCCAGCAGCAGGGACAGCCAATATAATTCACCCCTCCACTTT. Protein product: CASSRDSQYNSPLHF.

The chain employs TRBV6-5 and TRBJ2-7, with a weak D call TRBD1 (5 bases). The CDR3 sequence is 13 residues long. V lost 0 bases to trimming and J lost 3 bases, with 6 bases between them. Per germline, CDR1 MNHEY and CDR2 SVGAGI. In nucleotides, the CDR3 is TGTGCCAGCAGTTACTCGGGGCTCTACGAGCAGTACTTC. Translating gives CASSYSGLYEQYF.

The rearrangement uses TRBV5-6 and TRBJ1-5, with D hard to call. The CDR3 runs 14 residues. CDR1 is SGHDT and CDR2 is YYEEEE in the germline V gene. V lost 3 bases, J lost 3 bases, and 10 bases lay in between. The CDR3 spells CASSSQAVNQPQHF. CDR3 DNA sequence: TGTGCCAGCAGCTCCCAGGCAGTCAATCAGCCCCAGCATTTT.

This clone came up a few times. This rearrangement joins TRBV28 to TRBJ2-2; 9 bases are shared with TRBD1. Germline CDR1 is MDHEN and CDR2 is SYDVKM. This CDR3 is built from 13 residues. Trimming cost V 10 bases and J 4 bases; bases outside gene matches: 4. The DNA for the CDR3 is TGTGCCACCGGGACAGGGTCCACCGGGGAGCTGTTTTTT. Translating it yields CATGTGSTGELFF.

This clone appeared once. The chain has TRBV30 and TRBJ2-5; the D is unclear. This CDR3 comprises 13 residues. Germline lookup yields CDR1 GTSNPN and CDR2 SVGIG (reference sequence). V gave up 1 base and J gave up 2 bases, with 8 bases separating them. The CDR3 nucleotides read TGTGCCTGGAGTGGTACCAGGCAAGAGACCCAGTACTTC. Its protein is CAWSGTRQETQYF.

The rearrangement joins TRBV5-1 to TRBJ2-1; 12 bases map to TRBD2. The CDR3 has 14 residues. Germline assignment: CDR1 SGHRS and CDR2 YFSETQ. V lost 0 bases and J lost 9; bases outside the gene matches: 1. This CDR3 is CASSLATSGGEQFF. CDR3 sequence (DNA): TGCGCCAGCAGCTTGGCGACTAGCGGGGGTGAGCAGTTCTTC.

The genes are TRBV30 and TRBJ1-1; D unclear. The V end lost 5 bases, the J end lost 1 base, and 5 bases lay between the germline ends. The germline gives CDR1 GTSNPN, CDR2 SVGIG (reference sequence). The CDR3 extends over 11 amino acids. Written as DNA, the CDR3 is TGTGCCTGGTCGCGGAACACTGAAGCTTTCTTT. Protein product: CAWSRNTEAFF. Variable domain in full (rest from reference TRBV30 and TRBJ1-1): SQTIHQWPATLVQPVGSPLSLECTVEGTSNPNLYWYRQAAGRGLQLLFYSVGIGQISSEVPQNLSASRPQDRQFILSSKKLLLSDSGFYLCAWSRNTEAFFGQGTRLTVV.

CDR3 sequence reads: CALGSYNEQFF. The CDR3, as DNA: TGTGCCTTGGGCTCCTACAATGAGCAGTTCTTC. V is TRBV30 and J is TRBJ2-1; D gene uncertain. The CDR3 is 11 residues long. Trimming stripped 7 bases from V and 0 bases from J, with 4 bases between. Germline V gene sequence: CDR1 GTSNPN, CDR2 SVGIG (reference sequence).

The chain joins TRBV6-1 to TRBJ1-5; D possibly corresponds to TRBD1 (5 bases). Per the germline V gene, CDR1 is MNHNS and CDR2 is SASEGT. The CDR3 contains 15 residues. V lost 7 bases and J 2 bases, leaving 15 bases between the germline ends. The DNA of the CDR3 is TGTGCCAGCACCAACGGGGCGATCGGCAATCAGCCCCAGCATTTT. As protein: CASTNGAIGNQPQHF.

The chain joins TRBV7-9 to TRBJ1-1; TRBD1 aligns across 9 bases. Looked up from germline, CDR1 is SEHNR and CDR2 is FQNEAQ (reference sequence). Unmatched junction bases numbered 6, after V lost 4 bases and J lost 0 bases. The CDR3 length is 16 residues. CDR3 nucleotide sequence: TGTGCCAGCAGCTCTCGGTGGACAGGGGTGAACACTGAAGCTTTCTTT. Encoded protein: CASSSRWTGVNTEAFF.

This clone was detected once. V gene TRBV4-3 combines with J gene TRBJ2-7; the match to TRBD1 covers 8 bases. The germline CDR1 and CDR2 sequences are LGHNA and YSLEER. This CDR3 region has 14 residues. J lost 5 bases, V lost 0 bases, and 3 bases had no gene match. CDR3 protein: CASSQEQGVHEQYF. The CDR3 DNA sequence: TGCGCCAGCAGCCAAGAACAGGGGGTCCACGAGCAGTACTTC.

V is TRBV12-2 and J is TRBJ1-5; no DNA check was done on the table's D call, TRBD1. TRBV12-2 is a known pseudogene. The CDR3 is made up of 13 amino acids. The CDR3 loop is CASRLSRDQPQHF. CDR3 coding DNA: TGTGCAAGTCGCTTAAGCAGGGATCAGCCCCAGCATTTT.

This clone was recorded only once. The chain combines TRBV11-2 with TRBJ2-7; 9 nucleotides line up with TRBD1. The ends lost 3 bases at V and 1 base at J; junction bases unmatched: 7. CDR1 and CDR2 from the germline V gene are SGHAT and FQNNGV. The CDR3 runs to 16 residues. The CDR3 bases are TGTGCCAGCAGCTTTTCCCGGGACAGGGTATCCTACGAGCAGTACTTC. Translation: CASSFSRDRVSYEQYF.

The gene calls are TRBV2 and TRBJ1-2, with 7 bases lining up with TRBD1. The CDR3 covers 14 residues. CDR1 SNHLY and CDR2 FYNNEI come from the germline V gene. J gave up 4 bases and V 3 bases, and 5 bases lay outside the gene matches. CDR3 region: CASSDGGTAYGYTF. As DNA, the CDR3 is TGTGCCAGCAGTGACGGCGGGACAGCCTATGGCTACACCTTC. The complete variable domain, with remaining parts taken from reference TRBV2 and TRBJ1-2, reads EPEVTQTPSHQVTQMGQEVILRCVPISNHLYFYWYRQILGQKVEFLVSFYNNEISEKSEIFDDQFSVERPDGSNFTLKIRSTKLEDSAMYFCASSDGGTAYGYTFGSGTRLTVV.

This sequence joins TRBV27 and TRBJ1-1, with TRBD1 matching 9 bases. The CDR3 spans 17 residues. J gave up 5 bases and V 6 bases, and 16 bases lay outside the gene matches. Per the germline V gene, CDR1 is MNHEY and CDR2 is SMNVEV (reference sequence). CDR3 sequence: CASRYQAQGARGTEAFF. The CDR3 DNA reads TGTGCCAGCAGATACCAGGCACAGGGGGCGCGGGGGACTGAAGCTTTCTTT.

This chain joins TRBV28 and TRBJ1-3, with TRBD1 as a possible D gene (5 bases). The V end was cut by 4 bases, the J end by 0 bases, with 13 bases between. In germline, CDR1 is MDHEN, CDR2 SYDVKM. The CDR3 runs to 16 residues. The CDR3 reads CASSSEGRYSGNTIYF. The DNA for the CDR3 is TGTGCCAGCAGTTCGGAGGGACGGTACTCTGGAAACACCATATATTTT.

The chain employs TRBV28 and TRBJ1-4; D uncertain. From germline, CDR1 is MDHEN and CDR2 SYDVKM. This CDR3 comprises 11 residues. V was trimmed by 9 bases and J by 8 bases, leaving 10 bases between them. The CDR3 region is CASRRGEKLFF. The CDR3 nucleotides read TGTGCCAGTAGGAGAGGGGAAAAACTGTTTTTT.

The chain is built from TRBV9 and TRBJ1-1; D call uncertain. V was cut by 1 base and J by 4 bases, with 11 bases left in between. The CDR3 runs to 14 residues. Germline V gene data show CDR1 as SGDLS and CDR2 as YYNGEE. The chain's CDR3 is CASSVIASGTEAFF. The CDR3 DNA reads TGTGCCAGCAGCGTAATCGCATCTGGCACTGAAGCTTTCTTT. Looking up the rest from reference TRBV9 and TRBJ1-1 gives the full variable domain: DSGVTQTPKHLITATGQRVTLRCSPRSGDLSVYWYQQSLDQGLQFLIQYYNGEERAKGNILERFSAQQFPDLHSELNLSSLELGDSALYFCASSVIASGTEAFFGQGTRLTVV.

The V call is TRBV30, the J call TRBJ1-1, with D perhaps TRBD1 (6 bases). This CDR3 has 15 amino acids. V dropped 1 base and J dropped 1 base, with 13 bases sitting between them. CDR1 is GTSNPN and CDR2 is SVGIG in the germline V gene (reference sequence). CDR3 protein: CAWSATPGQNTEAFF. In DNA form, the CDR3 reads TGTGCCTGGAGTGCAACTCCGGGACAGAACACTGAAGCTTTCTTT.

The chain joins TRBV28 to TRBJ2-1; 7 bases are shared with TRBD2. The V gene end was trimmed by 2 bases and the J gene end by 1 base; junction bases not matched to a gene: 2. From germline, CDR1 is MDHEN and CDR2 SYDVKM. The CDR3 loop spans 15 amino acids. CDR3: CASSLGGGSYNEQFF. The CDR3 bases are TGTGCCAGCAGTTTAGGCGGGGGATCCTACAATGAGCAGTTCTTC.

CDR3 nucleotides: TGCGCCAGCAGCCGGGAAACAGGGGTCTCCTACGAGCAGTACTTC. Translated, it gives CASSRETGVSYEQYF. The rearrangement links TRBV5-1 to TRBJ2-7, with 7 bases that match TRBD1. CDR3 length: 15 amino acids. Germline V gives CDR1 SGHRS, CDR2 YFSETQ. Losses at the gene ends were 4 bases for V and 0 bases for J; bases not matched to a gene: 7.

J is TRBJ2-2 and V is TRBV18; D not resolved. This CDR3 spans 13 amino acids. V gave up 5 bases and J gave up 5 bases, with 9 bases separating them. The V gene's germline CDR1 is KGHSH and CDR2 LQKENI. CDR3 in amino acids: CASSSKKTGELFF. The CDR3, as DNA: TGTGCCAGCTCAAGCAAGAAAACCGGGGAGCTGTTTTTT.

The V and J genes are TRBV5-6 and TRBJ2-7, with TRBD2 identical over 8 bases. Trimming removed 2 bases from V and 0 bases from J; junction bases left unmatched: 4. From germline, CDR1 is SGHDT and CDR2 YYEEEE. The CDR3 has 15 amino acids. CDR3 bases: TGTGCCAGCAGCTTCATGACTAGCGCCTCCTACGAGCAGTACTTC. Its protein product is CASSFMTSASYEQYF.

V and J are TRBV27 and TRBJ2-2, with a weak D call TRBD2 (5 bases). The V and J ends lost 3 bases and 2 bases respectively, with 10 bases between them. Germline values: CDR1 MNHEY, CDR2 SMNVEV (reference sequence). This CDR3 contains 15 residues. CDR3 protein: CASSFTAVNTGELFF. For the CDR3, the DNA is TGTGCCAGCAGTTTCACAGCGGTAAACACCGGGGAGCTGTTTTTT.

This rearrangement joins TRBV6-1 to TRBJ1-2; D possibly corresponds to TRBD1 (5 bases). Per germline, CDR1 MNHNS and CDR2 SASEGT. The CDR3 covers 12 residues. V gave up 6 bases and J gave up 7 bases, with 12 bases separating them. The CDR3 reads CASRLTVVGYTF. The DNA of the CDR3 is TGTGCCAGCAGGCTGACAGTCGTTGGCTACACCTTC.

The genes are TRBV13 and TRBJ2-2, with no clear D. Germline CDR1 PRHDT, CDR2 FYEKMQ (reference sequence). The V gene lost 6 bases and the J gene lost 9 bases, with 29 bases spanning the gap. The CDR3 runs to 18 residues. The CDR3 protein is CASSQKRVQRLQWWELFF. CDR3 bases: TGTGCCAGCAGTCAAAAACGGGTACAGCGTTTACAATGGTGGGAGCTGTTTTTT.

This chain links TRBV30 with TRBJ1-5; D unresolved. V shed 0 bases and J shed 0 bases, with 9 bases lying between them. Germline lookup yields CDR1 GTSNPN and CDR2 SVGIG (reference sequence). The CDR3 is made up of 15 amino acids. The CDR3 nucleotides read TGTGCCTGGAGTGTAAACGCTTATAGCAATCAGCCCCAGCATTTT. This encodes CAWSVNAYSNQPQHF.

The J gene is TRBJ2-7, the V gene TRBV27, with 7 bases identical to TRBD1. V was pared by 4 bases and J by 0 bases, with 9 bases of the junction left unmatched. This CDR3 has 16 residues. Germline values: CDR1 MNHEY, CDR2 SMNVEV (reference sequence). DNA of the CDR3: TGTGCCAGCAGTTCCACCCGACAGGGTCTCTCCTACGAGCAGTACTTC. Translation gives CASSSTRQGLSYEQYF.

This clone was seen a single time. The V call is TRBV2, the J call TRBJ2-7; D may correspond to TRBD1 or TRBD2 (5 bases each). The CDR3 runs 13 residues. V was pared by 4 bases and J by 6 bases, with 13 bases between. From germline, CDR1 is SNHLY and CDR2 FYNNEI. CDR3 nucleotide sequence: TGTGCCAGCAGTGGGAGTAGAGGGGCCGAGCAGTACTTC. Amino acids: CASSGSRGAEQYF.

The chain couples TRBV14 to TRBJ2-3; 10 bases are a match to TRBD1. J was trimmed by 5 bases and V by 1 base; bases with no gene match: 6. The CDR3 sequence is 16 residues long. CDR1 is SGHDN, CDR2 FVKESK, per germline. The CDR3, as DNA: TGTGCCAGCAGCCAAGGGGGGACAGGGGTGCTAGATACGCAGTATTTT. Its translation is CASSQGGTGVLDTQYF.

The V and J genes are TRBV6-6 and TRBJ1-2; the match to TRBD1 covers 10 bases. The V and J ends lost 5 bases and 2 bases, in that order; junction bases with no gene match: 5. CDR1 is MNHNY, CDR2 SVGAGI, per germline (reference sequence). The CDR3 is 15 amino acids. In nucleotides, the CDR3 is TGTGCCAGCAGTCGCCCGGGACAGGGGAACTATGGCTACACCTTC. Translated: CASSRPGQGNYGYTF.